This TCR beta chain was identified in a study of blood T cell repertoires in COVID-19. Study information: Acute and convalescent COVID-19 samples came from the United States, Italy and Spain.

This clone was picked up a small number of times. Only in-frame clones appear in the TCRdb table, and some are missing; sequencing was by immunoSEQ multiplex PCR. The sample lists a few hundred thousand clones; approximately 89% were seen once. The CDR3 covers 15 residues. V lost 3 bases and J lost 1; bases outside the gene matches: 5. The V gene's germline CDR1 is MGHRA and CDR2 YSYEKL. Sequenced: peripheral blood. The V and J genes are TRBV4-1 and TRBJ2-7; 8 bases align to TRBD1. This receptor was obtained from an older woman with COVID-19, enrolled during active disease. The CDR3 loop is CASSQDRDWSYEQYF. For the CDR3, the DNA is TGCGCCAGCAGCCAGGACAGGGATTGGTCCTACGAGCAGTACTTC.